The source of this TCR beta chain is a study of T cells in Graves' hyperthyroidism and ophthalmopathy. Overall study: Once the initial diagnosis was made, peripheral blood was obtained before any treatment.

This clonotype was detected many times. This CDR3 spans 13 amino acids. Germline CDR1 SGHNT, CDR2 YENEEA. Trimming pared 5 bases from V and 3 bases from J, leaving 7 bases between. The TCR beta CDR3 regions underwent amplification using RNA transcripts as the source. First-round RT-PCR targeting the TCR CDR3 was performed with the HTBI primer set. TCRdb passed the multiplex PCR reads through MiXCR, listing each CDR3 protein once. The data show roughly 640,000 distinct CDR3 sequences, about a sixth seen once. Patients with ophthalmopathy all had a Clinical Activity Score of at least 3, a NOSPECS grade of at least 4 and duration under 3 months. Exclusions: uncontrolled infection, other autoimmune disease, pregnancy, lactation. Fresh peripheral blood, around 9.3 ml of it, supplied the PBMCs.

The receptor comes from a middle-aged woman with Graves' ophthalmopathy. Sequenced input: blood. This chain uses TRBV11-3 with TRBJ2-2; D unclear. The CDR3 DNA is TGTGCCAGCAGCGTGCAATACACCGGGGAGCTGTTTTTT. Translating gives CASSVQYTGELFF.